This TCR beta chain comes out of a study of response to subunit inactivated influenza vaccine. Study-level findings and limits: Each seasonal flu vaccination may recruit only limited new T cells, authors suggested.

As for this clonotype: Antigen specificity is unknown.

TCRdb redid the calling of the RT-PCR reads with MiXCR, one entry per CDR3 protein. The sample records approximately 300,000 distinct CDR3 sequences, 20% to 25% being singletons. The CDR3 length is 15 residues. CDR1 and CDR2 (germline): KGHDR, SFDVKD. The V end lost 2 bases, the J end lost 7 bases, and 14 bases lay between the germline ends. Sequenced here: PBMCs from blood, sampled 21 months after vaccination. The source is a man between 50 and 70 years old who received an inactivated influenza vaccine. The chain couples TRBV24-1 to TRBJ2-1; D is ambiguous. The CDR3 reads CATSDSRTQANEQFF. In DNA form, the CDR3 reads TGTGCCACCAGTGATTCCAGGACCCAAGCGAATGAGCAGTTCTTC.